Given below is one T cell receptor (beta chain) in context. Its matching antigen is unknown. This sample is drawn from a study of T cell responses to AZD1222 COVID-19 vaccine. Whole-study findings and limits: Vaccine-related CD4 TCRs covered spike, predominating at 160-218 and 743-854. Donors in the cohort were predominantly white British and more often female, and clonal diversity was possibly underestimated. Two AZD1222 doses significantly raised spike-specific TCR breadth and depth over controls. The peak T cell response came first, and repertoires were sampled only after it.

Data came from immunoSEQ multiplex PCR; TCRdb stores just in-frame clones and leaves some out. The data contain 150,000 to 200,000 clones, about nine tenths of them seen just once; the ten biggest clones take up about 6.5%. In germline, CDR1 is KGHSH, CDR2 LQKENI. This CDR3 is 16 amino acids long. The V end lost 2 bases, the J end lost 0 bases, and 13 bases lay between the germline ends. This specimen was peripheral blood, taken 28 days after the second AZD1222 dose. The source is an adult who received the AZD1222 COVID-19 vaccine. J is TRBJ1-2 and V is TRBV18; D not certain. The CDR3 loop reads CASSPDESSTNYGYTF. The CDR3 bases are TGTGCCAGCTCACCAGATGAGTCCTCTACTAACTATGGCTACACCTTC.